These 4 T cell receptor beta chains share one sample of origin, sequenced in a study of T cell repertoires in cytomegalovirus infection. Via MiXCR, TCRdb re-called the reads, giving one row per CDR3 protein. The sample records approximately 500,000 distinct CDR3 sequences, about 26% being singletons. Sequencing used PBMCs. The receptors stem from a human donor in good health (CMV status not recorded). Some clones in this sample may be carry-over from other donors' samples.

The rearrangement uses TRBV29-1 and TRBJ1-4, with 7 bases that match TRBD1. CDR1 SQVTM and CDR2 ANQGSEA come from the germline V gene. V shed 5 bases, J shed 4 bases, and the junction held 7 bases outside the gene matches. The length of the CDR3 is 14 residues. The DNA for the CDR3 is TGCAGCGTTCCACAGGGGCTGGGTAATGAAAAACTGTTTTTT. Residues: CSVPQGLGNEKLFF.

The gene calls are TRBV5-6 and TRBJ2-2; D call uncertain. The CDR3 runs to 15 residues. The V end was cut by 1 base, the J end by 4 bases, with 11 bases between. In germline, CDR1 is SGHDT, CDR2 YYEEEE. The CDR3 protein is CASSLLSPVTGELFF. For the CDR3, the DNA is TGTGCCAGCAGCTTGCTTAGTCCAGTCACCGGGGAGCTGTTTTTT.

The V gene is TRBV4-3, the J gene TRBJ2-7, with 8 bases identical to TRBD2. Germline-derived CDR1 and CDR2 are LGHNA and YSLEER. The CDR3 covers 14 residues. Trimming removed 4 bases from V and 0 bases from J; junction bases left unmatched: 2. The CDR3 protein is CASSPGTSSYEQYF. CDR3 DNA sequence: TGCGCCAGCAGCCCCGGGACTAGCTCCTACGAGCAGTACTTC.

The V call is TRBV11-3, the J call TRBJ2-1, with 8 positions matching TRBD2. The CDR3 length is 12 residues. J lost 9 bases, V lost 6 bases, and 4 bases had no gene match. Germline CDR1 is SGHNT and CDR2 is YENEEA. The CDR3, as DNA: TGTGCCAGCAGACAAAGCGGGGGTGAGCAGTTCTTC. Translation: CASRQSGGEQFF.